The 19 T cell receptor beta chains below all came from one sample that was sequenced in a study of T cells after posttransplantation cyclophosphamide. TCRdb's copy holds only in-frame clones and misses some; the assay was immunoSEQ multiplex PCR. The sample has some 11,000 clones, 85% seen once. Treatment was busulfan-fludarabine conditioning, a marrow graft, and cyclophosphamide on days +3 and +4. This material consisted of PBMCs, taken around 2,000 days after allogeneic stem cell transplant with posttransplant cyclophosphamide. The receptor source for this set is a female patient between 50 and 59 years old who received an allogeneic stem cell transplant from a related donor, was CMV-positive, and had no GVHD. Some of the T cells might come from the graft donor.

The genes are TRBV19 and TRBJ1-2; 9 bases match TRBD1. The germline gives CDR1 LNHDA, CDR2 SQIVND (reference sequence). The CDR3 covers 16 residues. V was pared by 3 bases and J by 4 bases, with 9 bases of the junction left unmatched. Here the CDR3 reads CASSMGLNRGPYGYTF. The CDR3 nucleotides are TGTGCCAGTAGTATGGGCCTCAACAGGGGGCCCTATGGCTACACCTTC. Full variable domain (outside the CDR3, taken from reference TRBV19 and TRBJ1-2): DGGITQSPKYLFRKEGQNVTLSCEQNLNHDAMYWYRQDPGQGLRLIYYSQIVNDFQKGDIAEGYSVSREKKESFPLTVTSAQKNPTAFYLCASSMGLNRGPYGYTFGSGTRLTVV.

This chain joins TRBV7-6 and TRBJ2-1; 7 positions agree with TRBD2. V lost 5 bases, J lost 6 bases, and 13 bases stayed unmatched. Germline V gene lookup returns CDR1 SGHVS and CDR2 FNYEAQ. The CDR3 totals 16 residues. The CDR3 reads CASSPLHMGGGNEQFF. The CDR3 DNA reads TGTGCCAGCAGCCCCTTACACATGGGCGGGGGCAATGAGCAGTTCTTC.

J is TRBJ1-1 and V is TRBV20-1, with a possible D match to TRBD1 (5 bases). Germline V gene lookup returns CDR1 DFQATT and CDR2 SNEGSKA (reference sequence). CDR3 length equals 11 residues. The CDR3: CSNFGGAEAFF. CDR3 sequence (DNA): TGCAGCAATTTTGGGGGGGCTGAAGCTTTCTTT.

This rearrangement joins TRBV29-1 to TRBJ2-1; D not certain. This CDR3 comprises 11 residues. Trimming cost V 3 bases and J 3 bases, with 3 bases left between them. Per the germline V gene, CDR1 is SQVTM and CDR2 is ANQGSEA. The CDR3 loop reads CSVESYNEQFF. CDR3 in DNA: TGCAGCGTTGAGAGCTACAATGAGCAGTTCTTC.

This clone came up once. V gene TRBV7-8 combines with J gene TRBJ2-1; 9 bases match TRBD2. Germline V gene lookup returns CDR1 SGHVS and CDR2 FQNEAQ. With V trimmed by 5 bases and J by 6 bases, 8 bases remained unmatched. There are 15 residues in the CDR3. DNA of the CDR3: TGTGCCAGCAGCCCGCGGGAGGGCTCGGGCAATGAGCAGTTCTTC. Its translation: CASSPREGSGNEQFF.

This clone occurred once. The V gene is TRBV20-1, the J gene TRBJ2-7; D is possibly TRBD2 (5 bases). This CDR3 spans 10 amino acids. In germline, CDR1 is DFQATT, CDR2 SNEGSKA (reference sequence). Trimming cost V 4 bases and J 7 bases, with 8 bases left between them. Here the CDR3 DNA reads TGCAGTGCTACCCGGACTGAGCAGTACTTC. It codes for CSATRTEQYF.

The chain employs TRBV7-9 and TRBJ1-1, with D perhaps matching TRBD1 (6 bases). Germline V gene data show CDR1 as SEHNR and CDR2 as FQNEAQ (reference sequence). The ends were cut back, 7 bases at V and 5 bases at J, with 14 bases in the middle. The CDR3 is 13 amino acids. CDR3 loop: CASTSQQGTEAFF. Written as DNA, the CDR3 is TGTGCCAGCACCTCTCAGCAGGGGACTGAAGCTTTCTTT.

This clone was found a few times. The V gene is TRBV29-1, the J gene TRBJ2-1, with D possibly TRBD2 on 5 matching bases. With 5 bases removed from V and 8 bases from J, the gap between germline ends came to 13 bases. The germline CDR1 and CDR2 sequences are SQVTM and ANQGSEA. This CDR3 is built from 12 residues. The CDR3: CSVSVGIYEQFF. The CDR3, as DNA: TGCAGCGTTTCTGTCGGGATCTATGAGCAGTTCTTC.

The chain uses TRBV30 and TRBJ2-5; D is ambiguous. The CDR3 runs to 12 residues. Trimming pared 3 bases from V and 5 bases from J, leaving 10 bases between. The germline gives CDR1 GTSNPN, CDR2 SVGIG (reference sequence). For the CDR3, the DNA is TGTGCCTGGAGACGCGTTTCCGAGACCCAGTACTTC. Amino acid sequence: CAWRRVSETQYF. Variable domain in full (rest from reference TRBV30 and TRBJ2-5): SQTIHQWPATLVQPVGSPLSLECTVEGTSNPNLYWYRQAAGRGLQLLFYSVGIGQISSEVPQNLSASRPQDRQFILSSKKLLLSDSGFYLCAWRRVSETQYFGPGTRLLVL.

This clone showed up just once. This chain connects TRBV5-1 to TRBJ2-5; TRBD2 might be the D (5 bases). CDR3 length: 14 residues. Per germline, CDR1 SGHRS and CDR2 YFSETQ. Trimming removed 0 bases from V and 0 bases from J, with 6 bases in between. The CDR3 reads CASSLAGNQETQYF. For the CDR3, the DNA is TGCGCCAGCAGCTTGGCCGGGAACCAAGAGACCCAGTACTTC. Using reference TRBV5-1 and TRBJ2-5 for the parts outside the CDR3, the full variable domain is KAGVTQTPRYLIKTRGQQVTLSCSPISGHRSVSWYQQTPGQGLQFLFEYFSETQRNKGNFPGRFSGRQFSNSRSEMNVSTLELGDSALYLCASSLAGNQETQYFGPGTRLLVL.

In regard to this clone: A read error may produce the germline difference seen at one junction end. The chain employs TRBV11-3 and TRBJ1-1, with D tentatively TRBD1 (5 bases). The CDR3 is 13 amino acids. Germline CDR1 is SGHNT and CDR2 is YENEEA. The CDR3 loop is CASSPSSSGATVF. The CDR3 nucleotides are TGTGCCAGCAGCCCGAGCAGTAGCGGGGCTACCGTCTTT.

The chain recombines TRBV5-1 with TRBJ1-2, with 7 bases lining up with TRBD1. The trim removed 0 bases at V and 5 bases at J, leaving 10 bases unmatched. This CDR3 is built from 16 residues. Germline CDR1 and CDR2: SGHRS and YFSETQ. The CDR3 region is CASSLDPAGTDYGYTF. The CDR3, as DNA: TGCGCCAGCAGCTTGGACCCCGCCGGGACAGATTATGGCTACACCTTC.

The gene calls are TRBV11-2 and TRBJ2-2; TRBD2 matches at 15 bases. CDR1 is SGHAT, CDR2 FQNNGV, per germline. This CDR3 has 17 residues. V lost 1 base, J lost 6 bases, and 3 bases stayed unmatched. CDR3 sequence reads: CASSLARTSGRAGELFF. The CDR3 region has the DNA TGTGCCAGCAGCTTAGCCCGGACTAGCGGGAGGGCCGGGGAGCTGTTTTTT.

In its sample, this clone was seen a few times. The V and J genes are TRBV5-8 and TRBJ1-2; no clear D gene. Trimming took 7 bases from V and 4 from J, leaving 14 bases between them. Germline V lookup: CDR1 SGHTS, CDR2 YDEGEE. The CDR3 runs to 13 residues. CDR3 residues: CASGTVNSYGYTF. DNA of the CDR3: TGTGCCAGCGGAACGGTGAACAGCTATGGCTACACCTTC.

For the CDR3, the DNA is TGTGCCAGCAGCTTTACAACCGCCGGGGACGAGCAGTACTTC. Its translation: CASSFTTAGDEQYF. The V and J genes are TRBV7-9 and TRBJ2-7, with D possibly matching TRBD2 (5 bases). With 3 bases removed from V and 5 bases from J, the gap between germline ends came to 14 bases. The length of the CDR3 is 14 residues. Germline-derived CDR1 and CDR2 are SEHNR and FQNEAQ (reference sequence).

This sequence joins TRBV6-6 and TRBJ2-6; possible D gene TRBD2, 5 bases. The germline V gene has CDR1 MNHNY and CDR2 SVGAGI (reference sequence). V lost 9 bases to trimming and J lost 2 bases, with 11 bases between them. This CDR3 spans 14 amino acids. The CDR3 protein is CASNRGAGANVLTF. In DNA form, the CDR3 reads TGTGCCAGTAACCGGGGAGCTGGGGCCAACGTCCTGACTTTC.

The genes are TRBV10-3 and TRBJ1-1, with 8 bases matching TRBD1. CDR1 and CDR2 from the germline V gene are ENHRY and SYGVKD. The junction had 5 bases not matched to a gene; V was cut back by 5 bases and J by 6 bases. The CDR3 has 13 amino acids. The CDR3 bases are TGTGCCATCAGTAAGACAGGGGCGCCTGAAGCTTTCTTT. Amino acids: CAISKTGAPEAFF.

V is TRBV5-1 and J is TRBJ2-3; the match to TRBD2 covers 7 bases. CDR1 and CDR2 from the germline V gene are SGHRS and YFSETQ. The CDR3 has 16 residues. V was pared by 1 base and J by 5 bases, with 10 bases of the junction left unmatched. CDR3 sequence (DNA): TGCGCCAGCAGCTTGTCGGTCGGCGGGAGTCAAGATACGCAGTATTTT. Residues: CASSLSVGGSQDTQYF.

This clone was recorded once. CDR3 amino acids: CASSLSRRWRQANYGYTF. In DNA form, the CDR3 reads TGTGCCAGCAGTTTATCGAGGCGGTGGAGACAGGCTAACTATGGCTACACCTTC. J is TRBJ1-2 and V is TRBV27; D possibly corresponds to TRBD1 (6 bases). The ends were cut back, 0 bases at V and 0 bases at J, with 17 bases in the middle. The CDR3 runs 18 residues. Per germline, CDR1 MNHEY and CDR2 SMNVEV (reference sequence).